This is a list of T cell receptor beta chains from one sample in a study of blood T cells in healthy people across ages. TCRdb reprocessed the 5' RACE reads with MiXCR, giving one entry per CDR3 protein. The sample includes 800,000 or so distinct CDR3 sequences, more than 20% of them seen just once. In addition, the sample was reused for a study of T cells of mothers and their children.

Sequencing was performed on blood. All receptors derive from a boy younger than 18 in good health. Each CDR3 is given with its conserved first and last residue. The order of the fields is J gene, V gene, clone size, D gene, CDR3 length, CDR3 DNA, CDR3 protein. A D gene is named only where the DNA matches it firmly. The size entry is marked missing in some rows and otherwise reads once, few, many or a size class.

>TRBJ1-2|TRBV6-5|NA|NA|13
TGTGCCAGCAGTTACGGCAGGGGCGGTGGCTACACCTTC
CASSYGRGGGYTF
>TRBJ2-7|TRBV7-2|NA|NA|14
TGTGCCAGCAGCACTGGAGGCAAAACCTGCGAGCAGTACTTC
CASSTGGKTCEQYF
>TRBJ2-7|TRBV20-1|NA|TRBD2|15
TGCAGTGCCACCATGGGCGGGAGGGCCTCCTACGAGCAGTACTTC
CSATMGGRASYEQYF
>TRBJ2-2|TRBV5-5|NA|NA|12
TGTGCCAGCAGCTTGTTTGACGGGGAGCTGTTTTTT
CASSLFDGELFF
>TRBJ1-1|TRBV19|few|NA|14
TGTGCCAGTAGTATCCGTCCCGCCAACACTGAAGCTTTCTTT
CASSIRPANTEAFF
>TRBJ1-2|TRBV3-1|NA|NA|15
TGTGCCAGCAGCTCCTCGGGGATGGGCACCTATGGCTACACCTTC
CASSSSGMGTYGYTF
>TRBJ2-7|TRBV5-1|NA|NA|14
TGCGCCAGCAGCCATCCGGGACCGGGCTACGAGCAGTACTTC
CASSHPGPGYEQYF
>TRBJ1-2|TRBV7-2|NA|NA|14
TGTGCCAGCAGCGCCAGGGGTCCGAACTATGGCTACACCTTC
CASSARGPNYGYTF
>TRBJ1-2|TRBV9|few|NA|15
TGTGCCAGCAGCGTAGAAGACAGCCGGCCCTATGGCTACACCTTC
CASSVEDSRPYGYTF
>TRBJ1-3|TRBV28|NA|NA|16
TGTGCCAGCAGTTTTCCTATGGGAGACTCTGGAAACACCATATATTTT
CASSFPMGDSGNTIYF
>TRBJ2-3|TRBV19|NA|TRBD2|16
TGTGCCAGTAGTAACCCGATGGGGGGGACCACAGATACGCAGTATTTT
CASSNPMGGTTDTQYF
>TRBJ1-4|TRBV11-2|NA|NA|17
TGTGCCAGCAGCCCACCGACGGGGAGGGATGCTAGTGAAAAACTGTTTTTT
CASSPPTGRDASEKLFF
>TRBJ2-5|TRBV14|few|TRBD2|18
TGTGCCAGCAGCCAAGGGGTCCTAGCGGGAGGTCACCAAGAGACCCAGTACTTC
CASSQGVLAGGHQETQYF
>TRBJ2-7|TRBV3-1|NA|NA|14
TGTGCCAGCAGCCCGGGACTGAACACCTACGAGCAGTACTTC
CASSPGLNTYEQYF
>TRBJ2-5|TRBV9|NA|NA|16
TGTGCCAGCAGCGTAGATATCAGGGGCGGAGGAGAGACCCAGTACTTC
CASSVDIRGGGETQYF
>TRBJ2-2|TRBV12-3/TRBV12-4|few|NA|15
TGTGCCAGCAGTCGGCGGGGCATCGGCACCGGGGAGCTGTTTTTT
CASSRRGIGTGELFF
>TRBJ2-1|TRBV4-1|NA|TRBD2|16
TGCGCCAGCAGCCAAGATTCGGCGGGAGCTTACAATGAGCAGTTCTTC
CASSQDSAGAYNEQFF
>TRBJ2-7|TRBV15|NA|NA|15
TGTGCCACCAGCAGAGATTTTGTCAGCTCCTACGAGCAGTACTTC
CATSRDFVSSYEQYF
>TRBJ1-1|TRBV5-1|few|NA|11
TGCGCCAGCAGCTCCACAGATGGAGCTTTCTTT
CASSSTDGAFF
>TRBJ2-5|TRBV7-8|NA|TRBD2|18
TGTGCCAGCAGCCCACGGACTAGCGGGAGGCCTTACCAAGAGACCCAGTACTTC
CASSPRTSGRPYQETQYF
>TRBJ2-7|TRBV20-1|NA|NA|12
TGCAGTGCTAGCGGCCCCGCCCACGAGCAGTACTTC
CSASGPAHEQYF
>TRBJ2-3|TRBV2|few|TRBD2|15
TGTGCCAGCAGTGTGGCGGGAGCGGGGACGAATACGCAGTATTTT
CASSVAGAGTNTQYF
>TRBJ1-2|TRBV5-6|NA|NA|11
TGTGCCAGCAGCTTCATTATGGGCTACACCTTC
CASSFIMGYTF
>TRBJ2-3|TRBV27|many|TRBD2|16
TGTGCCAGCACCGGGACTAGCGTTAGTGTTAGAGATACGCAGTATTTT
CASTGTSVSVRDTQYF
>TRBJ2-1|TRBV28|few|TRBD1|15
TGTGCCAGCAGCTACCGGGACAGACCCTACGGTGAGCAGTTCTTC
CASSYRDRPYGEQFF
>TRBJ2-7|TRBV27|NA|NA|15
TGTGCCAGCAGTTTATCGGGACGGGACTCCTACGAGCAGTACTTC
CASSLSGRDSYEQYF
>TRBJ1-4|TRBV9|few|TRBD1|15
TGTGCCAGCAGCGAATCAACAGGGGTCGATGAAAAACTGTTTTTT
CASSESTGVDEKLFF
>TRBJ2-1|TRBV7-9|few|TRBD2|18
TGTGCCAGCAGCTTAGTGATAGTGACTAGCGGGAGAGGCAATGAACAGTTCTTC
CASSLVIVTSGRGNEQFF
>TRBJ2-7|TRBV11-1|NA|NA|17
TGTGCCAGCAGCAACTTAGGGCTTGGGGACACGGACTACGAGCAGTACTTC
CASSNLGLGDTDYEQYF
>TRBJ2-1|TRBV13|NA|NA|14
TGTGCCAGCAGCTTGGTTACCCAATACAATGAGCAGTTCTTC
CASSLVTQYNEQFF
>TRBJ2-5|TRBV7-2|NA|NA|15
TGTGCCAGCAGCTTGGGGTGGGAACGGACCTATGAGCAGTACTTC
CASSLGWERTYEQYF
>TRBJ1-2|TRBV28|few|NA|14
TGTGCCAGCAGTTTTGACGCAGCTAACTATGGCTACACCTTC
CASSFDAANYGYTF
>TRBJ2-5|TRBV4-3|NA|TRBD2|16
TGCGCCAGCAGCCCGACCGGACTAGCGGGAGAGGAGACCCAGTACTTC
CASSPTGLAGEETQYF
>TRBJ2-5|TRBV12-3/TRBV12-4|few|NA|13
TGTGCCAGCACCGGGATAGTTCAAGAGACCCAGTACTTC
CASTGIVQETQYF
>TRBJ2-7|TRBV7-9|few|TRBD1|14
TGTGCCAGCAGCCTAGACGAGGGGGCCGACGAGCAGTACTTC
CASSLDEGADEQYF
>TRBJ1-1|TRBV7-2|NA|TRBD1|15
TGTGCCAGCAGCCGATGGACAGGGTGGGATGCTGAAGCTTTCTTT
CASSRWTGWDAEAFF
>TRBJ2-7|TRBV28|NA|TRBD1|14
TGTGCCAGCGATACCCGACAGGGATCCTACGAGCAGTACTTC
CASDTRQGSYEQYF
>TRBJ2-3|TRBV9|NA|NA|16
TGTGCCAGCAGCGCGCGCGGGACCAGACCCACAGATACGCAGTATTTT
CASSARGTRPTDTQYF
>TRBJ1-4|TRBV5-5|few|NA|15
TGTGCCAGCAGAGATTCAGGGGCTGGGCGTGAAAAACTGTTTTTT
CASRDSGAGREKLFF
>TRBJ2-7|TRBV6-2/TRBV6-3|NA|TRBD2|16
TGTGCCAGCAGCCGGACTAGCGCCGTGGGCTCCTACGAGCAGTACTTC
CASSRTSAVGSYEQYF